The 4 T cell receptor beta chains below come from one sample, sequenced in a study of T cell changes during pregnancy in multiple sclerosis. Using immunoSEQ multiplex PCR, the repertoire was profiled, and TCRdb retains in-frame clones only, with some absent. Of 65,000 to 95,000 clones listed, about 93% are singletons. Sequencing was performed on peripheral blood, taken in the second trimester of pregnancy. The receptors come from a female donor in good health, enrolled as a control in a pregnancy study.

This chain joins TRBV5-1 and TRBJ2-7; 10 nucleotides align to TRBD2. J gave up 2 bases and V 0 bases, and 2 bases lay outside the gene matches. The CDR3 runs 15 residues. Germline CDR1 is SGHRS and CDR2 is YFSETQ. The CDR3 protein is CASSLELAGTYEQYF. In DNA form, the CDR3 reads TGCGCCAGCAGCTTGGAACTAGCGGGAACCTACGAGCAGTACTTC.

J is TRBJ1-4 and V is TRBV27; TRBD1 matches 7 bases. Germline CDR1 is MNHEY and CDR2 is SMNVEV (reference sequence). Losses at the gene ends were 5 bases for V and 8 bases for J; bases not matched to a gene: 11. This CDR3 has 15 amino acids. The DNA for the CDR3 is TGTGCCAGCAGTCCCAGGACAGGTAAAGCGGAAAAACTGTTTTTT. Protein product: CASSPRTGKAEKLFF.

CDR3 residues: CASSQELTASGGYTF. DNA for the CDR3: TGTGCCAGCAGCCAAGAGCTGACAGCTTCGGGTGGCTACACCTTC. The chain joins TRBV4-2 to TRBJ1-2; D perhaps matches TRBD1 (5 bases). V dropped 0 bases and J dropped 7 bases, with 15 bases sitting between them. The CDR3 runs to 15 residues. From germline, CDR1 is LGHNA and CDR2 YNFKEQ.

This chain joins TRBV18 and TRBJ2-3; 9 positions match TRBD2. The germline V gene has CDR1 KGHSH and CDR2 LQKENI. V lost 5 bases to trimming and J lost 1 base; unmatched junction nucleotides: 7. This CDR3 region has 16 residues. For the CDR3, the DNA is TGTGCCAGCTCATCTATAGCGGGAGAGGGCACAGATACGCAGTATTTT. Translating gives CASSSIAGEGTDTQYF.